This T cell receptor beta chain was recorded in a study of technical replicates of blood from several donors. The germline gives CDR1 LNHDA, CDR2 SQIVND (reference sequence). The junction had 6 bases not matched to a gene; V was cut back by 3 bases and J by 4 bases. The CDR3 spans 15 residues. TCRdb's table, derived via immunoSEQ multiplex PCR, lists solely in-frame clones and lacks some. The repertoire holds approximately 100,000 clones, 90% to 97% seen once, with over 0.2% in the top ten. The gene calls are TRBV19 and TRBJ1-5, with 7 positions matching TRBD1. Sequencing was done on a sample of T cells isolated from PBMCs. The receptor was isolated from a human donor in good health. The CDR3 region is CASSIRGGMNQPQHF. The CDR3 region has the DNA TGTGCCAGTAGTATCCGAGGGGGCATGAATCAGCCCCAGCATTTT.